The 10 T cell receptor beta chains below come from one sample, sequenced in a study of blood T cells in healthy people across ages. Combining a sample-barcoded 5' primer with a J-beta primer mix, a second PCR ran for about 6 to 12 cycles. Each CDR3 protein gets one entry after TCRdb re-called the 5' RACE reads with MiXCR. The repertoire has roughly 800,000 distinct CDR3 sequences, 58% of them found once; the top ten carry about 20%. Sequenced: blood. The source of these receptors is a young man in good health.

The CDR3 DNA sequence: TGCGCCAGCAGCCTTCAGGGTTCAGCCTACAATGAGCAGTTCTTC. This sequence encodes CASSLQGSAYNEQFF. V is TRBV4-1 and J is TRBJ2-1, with D perhaps TRBD1 (5 bases). Looked up from germline, CDR1 is MGHRA and CDR2 is YSYEKL. Trimming left V 4 bases short and J 2 bases short, with 12 bases between. The CDR3 contains 15 residues.

This chain connects TRBV2 to TRBJ2-3; 12 bases are shared with TRBD2. V lost 6 bases, J lost 0 bases, and 7 bases stayed unmatched. This CDR3 has 17 amino acids. Germline values: CDR1 SNHLY, CDR2 FYNNEI. The CDR3 region has the DNA TGTGCCAGCAGAACCCGACTAGCGGGGGTTAGCACAGATACGCAGTATTTT. Protein: CASRTRLAGVSTDTQYF.

This CDR3 is CASSPTDGGPTSDTQYF. The CDR3 bases are TGCGCCAGCAGCCCCACGGACGGGGGCCCCACCTCGGATACGCAGTATTTT. The chain uses TRBV4-3 and TRBJ2-3, with D perhaps given as TRBD1 or TRBD2 (6 bases each). Germline V gives CDR1 LGHNA, CDR2 YSLEER. The ends were cut back, 4 bases at V and 6 bases at J, with 23 bases in the middle. This CDR3 comprises 17 residues.

The CDR3 sequence is CATSRDVIAGGNPSYNEQFF. As DNA, the CDR3 is TGTGCCACCAGCAGAGATGTTATAGCGGGAGGAAACCCCTCCTACAATGAGCAGTTCTTC. The rearrangement joins TRBV15 to TRBJ2-1; 10 bases line up with TRBD2. CDR1 LNHNV and CDR2 YYDKDF come from the germline V gene (reference sequence). This CDR3 region has 20 residues. After removal of 0 bases from V and 0 bases from J, the junction contained 11 bases not matched to a gene. Full variable domain (remainder filled in from reference TRBV15 and TRBJ2-1): DAMVIQNPRYQVTQFGKPVTLSCSQTLNHNVMYWYQQKSSQAPKLLFHYYDKDFNNEADTPDNFQSRRPNTSFCFLDIRSPGLGDTAMYLCATSRDVIAGGNPSYNEQFFGPGTRLTVL.

The count of this clonotype is one. The chain couples TRBV28 to TRBJ2-7; no clear D. CDR1 is MDHEN, CDR2 SYDVKM, per germline. The CDR3 is 10 amino acids. Trimming took 7 bases from V and 4 from J, leaving 5 bases between them. This CDR3 is CASMGYEQYF. CDR3 sequence (DNA): TGTGCCAGCATGGGATACGAGCAGTACTTC.

The genes are TRBV7-2 and TRBJ2-3; 7 nucleotides match TRBD2. V shed 8 bases and J 2 bases; nucleotides not matched to a gene: 4. Germline CDR1 is SGHTA and CDR2 is FQGNSA. CDR3 size: 13 residues. CDR3: CASPGLNTDTQYF. The DNA for the CDR3 is TGTGCCAGCCCGGGACTAAACACAGATACGCAGTATTTT.

Concerning this clonotype itself: An end of the junction does not agree with germline; a read error may underlie this. The rearrangement uses TRBV20-1 and TRBJ1-6; TRBD1 might be the D (5 bases). The germline V gene has CDR1 DFQATT and CDR2 SNEGSKA (reference sequence). The CDR3 has 17 residues. CDR3 coding DNA: TGCAGTACTAGGGGAGGGACTGGGGACTCCTATAATTCACCCCTCCACTTT. It yields the protein CSTRGGTGDSYNSPLHF.

V gene TRBV20-1 combines with J gene TRBJ2-7; 7 positions agree with TRBD1. J lost 2 bases, V lost 5 bases, and 12 bases had no gene match. The CDR3 is 15 amino acids. Germline loops: CDR1 DFQATT, CDR2 SNEGSKA (reference sequence). In DNA form, the CDR3 reads TGCAGTGCTTCTAAGGGGGACAGTGATACCTACGAGCAGTACTTC. It is translated as CSASKGDSDTYEQYF.

V and J are TRBV6-5 and TRBJ2-3; TRBD2 agrees at 9 bases. V lost 4 bases and J lost 2; bases outside the gene matches: 13. The germline gives CDR1 MNHEY, CDR2 SVGAGI. The CDR3 is 18 amino acids. CDR3: CASSSRRFSGRATDTQYF. The DNA for the CDR3 is TGTGCCAGCAGTTCTAGACGATTTAGCGGGAGAGCCACAGATACGCAGTATTTT.

The chain has TRBV29-1 and TRBJ2-1; 12 nucleotides align to TRBD1. This CDR3 is 14 amino acids long. Germline values: CDR1 SQVTM, CDR2 ANQGSEA. CDR3 region: CSAPGQGALSEQFF. The DNA of the CDR3 is TGCAGTGCCCCGGGACAGGGGGCGCTTAGCGAGCAGTTCTTC.